The clone carrying this T cell receptor (beta chain) was seen only a few times. This entry is derived from a study of response to subunit inactivated influenza vaccine. TCRdb reanalysed the RT-PCR reads using MiXCR and keeps one entry per CDR3 protein. The table shows 500,000 to 600,000 distinct CDR3 sequences, with about 10% occurring only once. The germline gives CDR1 SGHNT, CDR2 YENEEA. J gave up 2 bases and V 3 bases, and 7 bases lay outside the gene matches. The CDR3 has 16 amino acids. The same specimen was also included in a second study, on T cells expressing NK-cell markers. From that second work: UMIs accompanied the 5'RACE template switching by which TCR beta cDNA was made. Six of the donors carried dominant NKG2C+ clonotypes that took up about 1.0-7.5% of their CD8+ T cells. The leading position in the CD3+CD56-NKG2C+ fraction of a few donors also went to these clonotypes.

This chain uses TRBV11-3 with TRBJ2-3; 8 nucleotides align to TRBD1. This specimen consisted of PBMCs from blood, obtained on the day of vaccination. This receptor was obtained from a man in his forties or fifties who received an inactivated influenza vaccine. The CDR3 loop is CASSLGHRGITDTQYF. The CDR3 coding sequence is TGTGCCAGCAGCTTGGGACACAGGGGGATCACAGATACGCAGTATTTT.